Below are 20 T cell receptor beta chains sequenced from a single sample in a study of blood T cell repertoires in COVID-19. Profiling relied on immunoSEQ multiplex PCR, and the TCRdb table lists in-frame clones only, not all of them. The sample includes about 180,000 clones, approximately 88% of them seen just once. Sample: peripheral blood. These receptors all stem from a woman aged 30 to 39 with acute or convalescent COVID-19.

In DNA, the CDR3 is TGCGCCAGCAGCCAAGAGCCAGGACTCTCACCCCTCCACTTT. Its translation: CASSQEPGLSPLHF. This chain joins TRBV4-1 and TRBJ1-6; D is unclear. This CDR3 has 14 residues. Deletions cut 0 bases from V and 10 bases from J, with 10 bases between. From germline, CDR1 is MGHRA and CDR2 YSYEKL.

The CDR3 coding sequence is TGTGCCAGCACCGGCAGGGTCGGTGAAAAACTGTTTTTT. It yields the protein CASTGRVGEKLFF. The chain has TRBV2 and TRBJ1-4, with TRBD1 as a possible D gene (5 bases). Germline assignment: CDR1 SNHLY and CDR2 FYNNEI. The ends were cut back, 7 bases at V and 7 bases at J, with 13 bases in the middle. The CDR3 has 13 amino acids.

V is TRBV7-8 and J is TRBJ1-2, with D tentatively TRBD1 (6 bases). The germline V and J ends were trimmed by 5 bases and 2 bases, with 9 bases remaining between them. The germline CDR1 and CDR2 sequences are SGHVS and FQNEAQ. This CDR3 is 13 amino acids long. CDR3 DNA: TGTGCCAGCAGCAAGGACAGAAACTATGGCTACACCTTC. This translates into CASSKDRNYGYTF.

This clone was found once. The chain recombines TRBV5-1 with TRBJ2-3, with D unresolved. The CDR3 totals 13 residues. V was cut by 2 bases and J by 4 bases, with 8 bases left in between. The germline V gene has CDR1 SGHRS and CDR2 YFSETQ. Here the CDR3 reads CASSFLVPDTQYF. The CDR3 nucleotides read TGCGCCAGCAGCTTTCTAGTTCCAGATACGCAGTATTTT.

V is TRBV28 and J is TRBJ2-2; unclear D gene. The CDR3 has 12 residues. V was shortened by 7 bases and J by 8 bases, with 11 bases between the two germline ends. CDR1 and CDR2 from the germline V gene are MDHEN and SYDVKM. CDR3 in amino acids: CASINSRGELFF. In DNA, the CDR3 is TGTGCCAGCATCAATTCTAGAGGGGAGCTGTTTTTT.

The gene calls are TRBV2 and TRBJ2-7; D perhaps matches TRBD1 (5 bases). The CDR3 has 13 amino acids. The germline V gene has CDR1 SNHLY and CDR2 FYNNEI. The V end lost 8 bases, the J end lost 2 bases, and 13 bases lay between the germline ends. The CDR3 reads CASRLDRPYEQYF. The CDR3 DNA is TGTGCCAGCCGCTTAGACAGACCCTACGAGCAGTACTTC. Full variable domain (rest looked up from reference TRBV2 and TRBJ2-7): EPEVTQTPSHQVTQMGQEVILRCVPISNHLYFYWYRQILGQKVEFLVSFYNNEISEKSEIFDDQFSVERPDGSNFTLKIRSTKLEDSAMYFCASRLDRPYEQYFGPGTRLTVT.

This clone was seen more than once but under ten times. The sample has other DNA sequences that encode this CDR3 too. This sequence joins TRBV3-1 (or the pseudogene TRBV3-2) and TRBJ2-1, with D possibly TRBD2 on 5 matching bases. Per the germline V gene, CDR1 is LGHDT and CDR2 is YNNKEL (reference sequence). The CDR3 loop spans 15 amino acids. The germline V and J ends were trimmed by 4 bases and 0 bases, with 10 bases remaining between them. The DNA for the CDR3 is TGTGCCAGCAGCCCCACTAGGAGCTCCTACAATGAGCAGTTCTTC. It translates to CASSPTRSSYNEQFF.

The CDR3: CASSLVHLSNEQFF. The CDR3 DNA sequence: TGTGCCAGCAGTTTAGTCCACTTAAGCAATGAGCAGTTCTTC. The chain carries TRBV28 and TRBJ2-1, with D uncertain. CDR1 and CDR2 from the germline V gene are MDHEN and SYDVKM. This CDR3 spans 14 amino acids. V shed 2 bases and J shed 6 bases, with 11 bases lying between them.

V gene TRBV5-6 combines with J gene TRBJ1-5, with no clear D. With 0 bases removed from V and 9 bases from J, the gap between germline ends came to 13 bases. This CDR3 has 14 amino acids. CDR1 is SGHDT and CDR2 is YYEEEE in the germline V gene. CDR3 amino acids: CASSLGQSSSPQHF. The CDR3 coding sequence is TGTGCCAGCAGCTTGGGACAATCCTCTTCGCCCCAGCATTTT.

The chain joins TRBV24-1 to TRBJ2-2, with a possible D match to TRBD2 (6 bases). CDR3 size: 14 residues. Germline V gene data show CDR1 as KGHDR and CDR2 as SFDVKD. V gave up 10 bases and J gave up 0 bases, with 11 bases separating them. In DNA form, the CDR3 reads TGTGCCACTTCGGGACTCACGAACACCGGGGAGCTGTTTTTT. This gives the protein CATSGLTNTGELFF.

This clone was seen ten or more times. The chain links TRBV2 to TRBJ1-6; D is unclear. CDR1 and CDR2 (germline): SNHLY, FYNNEI. The CDR3 covers 15 residues. Trimming stripped 4 bases from V and 8 bases from J, with 15 bases between. The chain's CDR3 is CASSGGRLKDSPLHF. The CDR3 DNA reads TGTGCCAGCAGTGGTGGCAGGTTAAAGGATTCACCCCTCCACTTT. Together with reference TRBV2 and TRBJ1-6, the CDR3 gives the full variable domain: EPEVTQTPSHQVTQMGQEVILRCVPISNHLYFYWYRQILGQKVEFLVSFYNNEISEKSEIFDDQFSVERPDGSNFTLKIRSTKLEDSAMYFCASSGGRLKDSPLHFGNGTRLTVT.

The chain is built from TRBV10-3 and TRBJ1-5; no reliable D call. Germline V gene data show CDR1 as ENHRY and CDR2 as SYGVKD. The CDR3 contains 16 residues. Deletions cut 3 bases from V and 2 bases from J, with 14 bases between. The CDR3 spells CAISDHGNRGNQPQHF. The CDR3 DNA reads TGTGCCATCAGTGACCACGGGAATCGGGGCAATCAGCCCCAGCATTTT.

The rearrangement links TRBV18 to TRBJ1-1; no clear D. The germline V gene has CDR1 KGHSH and CDR2 LQKENI. Trimming removed 0 bases from V and 4 bases from J, with 12 bases in between. CDR3 size: 15 residues. CDR3: CASSPPGSRATEAFF. CDR3 coding DNA: TGTGCCAGCTCACCACCAGGATCGAGGGCCACTGAAGCTTTCTTT.

The rearrangement uses TRBV28 and TRBJ2-6, with D uncertain. The V end lost 5 bases, the J end lost 1 base, and 9 bases lay between the germline ends. The CDR3 contains 15 residues. Per the germline V gene, CDR1 is MDHEN and CDR2 is SYDVKM. CDR3 protein: CASSNWASGANVLTF. CDR3 bases: TGTGCCAGCAGTAACTGGGCATCTGGGGCCAACGTCCTGACTTTC.

This chain joins TRBV28 and TRBJ2-2; D ambiguous. Trimming removed 4 bases at V and 0 bases at J, with 9 bases between. Germline CDR1 and CDR2: MDHEN and SYDVKM. The CDR3 loop spans 15 amino acids. CDR3 sequence: CASSSPRSNTGELFF. In DNA, the CDR3 is TGTGCCAGCAGTTCCCCTCGGTCGAACACCGGGGAGCTGTTTTTT.

CDR3 loop: CASRQDEIHYNEQFF. In DNA, the CDR3 is TGCGCCAGCAGGCAGGATGAAATACACTACAATGAGCAGTTCTTC. The rearrangement joins TRBV5-1 to TRBJ2-1; D gene unclear. CDR1 is SGHRS and CDR2 is YFSETQ in the germline V gene. The CDR3 has 15 residues. Trimming stripped 5 bases from V and 3 bases from J, with 15 bases between.

The chain recombines TRBV18 with TRBJ1-3; D call uncertain. Germline V gene lookup returns CDR1 KGHSH and CDR2 LQKENI. The CDR3 has 16 amino acids. V was pared by 3 bases and J by 0 bases, with 12 bases between. The CDR3 sequence is CASSPSRAHSGNTIYF. DNA for the CDR3: TGTGCCAGCTCACCTTCGCGGGCACACTCTGGAAACACCATATATTTT. Based on the CDR3 plus reference TRBV18 and TRBJ1-3, the full variable domain is NAGVMQNPRHLVRRRGQEARLRCSPMKGHSHVYWYRQLPEEGLKFMVYLQKENIIDESGMPKERFSAEFPKEGPSILRIQQVVRGDSAAYFCASSPSRAHSGNTIYFGEGSWLTVV.

The chain joins TRBV10-3 to TRBJ1-6, with 7 bases lining up with TRBD1. The V gene end was trimmed by 11 bases and the J gene end by 7 bases; junction bases not matched to a gene: 8. Germline V gene sequence: CDR1 ENHRY, CDR2 SYGVKD. This CDR3 is 13 amino acids long. CDR3 region: CAATGTANSPLHF. CDR3 nucleotides: TGTGCCGCGACCGGGACAGCGAATTCACCCCTCCACTTT.

The chain joins TRBV6-5 to TRBJ2-2; D gene ambiguous. CDR1 and CDR2 from the germline V gene are MNHEY and SVGAGI. The V end was cut by 7 bases, the J end by 5 bases, with 8 bases between. The CDR3 consists of 12 residues. CDR3 nucleotide sequence: TGTGCCAGCATCCCCGGGACCGGGGAGCTGTTTTTT. Translation gives CASIPGTGELFF.

The chain is built from TRBV27 and TRBJ1-6; D unclear. Germline V gene sequence: CDR1 MNHEY, CDR2 SMNVEV (reference sequence). With 8 bases removed from V and 0 bases from J, the gap between germline ends came to 8 bases. There are 14 residues in the CDR3. The CDR3 is CASRPSSYNSPLHF. Here the CDR3 DNA reads TGTGCCAGCCGTCCGAGCTCCTATAATTCACCCCTCCACTTT.